A single sample is the source of the 9 T cell receptor beta chains below, sequenced in a study of tumor and adjacent non-tumor tissue in lung cancer. A modified ARM-PCR protocol with three rounds of nested PCR amplified TCRbeta. MiXCR, run by TCRdb on the multiplex PCR reads, gives a single entry per CDR3 protein. This sample yields 90,000 to 110,000 distinct CDR3 sequences, of which roughly two thirds are seen a single time; roughly 19% belongs to the top ten. This sample's RNA came from whole unsorted tissue. This non-tumor lung sample came from over 3 cm beyond the tumor edge. Sample: distant non-tumor lung tissue. The receptors derive from a man aged 60 to 75 with non-small cell lung cancer.

This clonotype was recorded at least ten times. The rearrangement links TRBV6-5 to TRBJ2-3; D is ambiguous. V shed 7 bases and J shed 1 base, with 9 bases lying between them. CDR1 and CDR2 from the germline V gene are MNHEY and SVGAGI. The CDR3 has 13 amino acids. The CDR3 region has the DNA TGTGCCAGCAAGGTTGTTGGCACAGATACGCAGTATTTT. Translated: CASKVVGTDTQYF.

This clonotype was counted a few times. A read error may be the cause here, since a much bigger clone is one base away. The chain recombines TRBV6-2 or TRBV6-3 with TRBJ2-7; tentative D call: TRBD1 (7 bases). The CDR3 sequence is 13 residues long. Per the germline V gene, CDR1 is MNHEY and CDR2 is SVGEGT. CDR3: CVTGDSEAYEQYF. Written as DNA, the CDR3 is TGTGTCACGGGGGACAGTGAAGCCTACGAGCAGTACTTC.

As concerns this clonotype: The junction shows a germline mismatch at one end, possibly a read error. V usage is TRBV12-3 or TRBV12-4 and J usage is TRBJ2-1; D is ambiguous. This CDR3 is 13 amino acids long. Written as DNA, the CDR3 is TGTGCCAGTAGTTTAGAGCAAGCAAATGAGCAGTTCTTC. Protein sequence: CASSLEQANEQFF.

The chain couples TRBV12-3 or TRBV12-4 to TRBJ1-1; D unclear. The CDR3 has 12 residues. The CDR3 DNA sequence: TGTGACAGTAGCCGGAGGAACACTGAAGCTTTCTTT. Amino acids: CDSSRRNTEAFF.

Regarding this clonotype: Relative to the germline gene, one junction end is altered; a read error may explain this. The chain employs TRBV6-5 and TRBJ2-4; D remains unclear. The CDR3 sequence is 14 residues long. From germline, CDR1 is MNHEY and CDR2 SVGAGI. This chain's CDR3 is CASSYLGVKNFQYF. CDR3 sequence (DNA): TGTGCCAGCAGTTACCTCGGAGTCAAAAACTTTCAGTACTTC.

This rearrangement joins TRBV5-1 to TRBJ2-3, with 11 bases lining up with TRBD2. Germline V gene sequence: CDR1 SGHRS, CDR2 YFSETQ. The V segment lost 4 bases and the J segment 3 bases; nucleotides outside the gene matches: 10. There are 17 residues in the CDR3. As DNA, the CDR3 is TGCGCCAGCAGCAGGAGGACCTTAGCGGGAGGGACAGATACGCAGTATTTT. It specifies CASSRRTLAGGTDTQYF.

As regards this clonotype: A read error may explain this, as a much larger clone is one base away. The rearrangement links TRBV20-1 to TRBJ2-1, with D unclear. Between the trimmed V and J ends, which lost 0 bases and 10 bases, there was a span of 10 bases. CDR3 size: 12 residues. Germline V gives CDR1 DFQATT, CDR2 SNEGSKA (reference sequence). CDR3 DNA sequence: TGCAGTGCTAGAGATGGGTACGTGGAGCAGTTCTTC. Protein product: CSARDGYVEQFF.

This clonotype appeared many times. This sequence joins TRBV6-6 and TRBJ1-5; D perhaps matches TRBD1 (5 bases). The V end lost 6 bases, the J end lost 4 bases, and 10 bases lay between the germline ends. The germline CDR1 and CDR2 sequences are MNHNY and SVGAGI (reference sequence). The CDR3 has 13 residues. Here the CDR3 DNA reads TGTGCCAGCAGCCTGGACAAGAATCAGCCCCAGCATTTT. Its translation is CASSLDKNQPQHF.

To note about this clonotype: At one end, the junction sequence differs from germline, possibly due to a read error. The V gene is TRBV20-1, the J gene TRBJ2-3, with D tentatively TRBD2 (5 bases). CDR3 length equals 15 residues. From germline, CDR1 is DFQATT and CDR2 SNEGSKA (reference sequence). The CDR3 is CSSRDRRAPTDTQYF. DNA of the CDR3: TGCAGTTCTAGAGATCGGCGGGCCCCCACAGATACGCAGTATTTT.